The clone carrying this TCR beta chain was seen a handful of times. Its antigen is unidentified. One end of the junction is discordant with germline, which a read error may explain. This CDR3 has 13 amino acids. Germline CDR1 SQVTM, CDR2 ANQGSEA. The sample comes from a study of molecular identifiers for immune sequencing clone quantification. TCRdb used MiXCR to reprocess the PCR reads, holding one entry per CDR3 protein. The sample lists over 600,000 distinct CDR3 sequences; just under 20% were seen once. General observations from the study: Detection of one spiked Jurkat cell's TCR RNA reportedly worked in around 1 million naive cells.

The sample consisted of naive CD8+ T cells from blood, with Jurkat cell RNA spiked in. The sample's subset: FACS-sorted CD8+CD4-CCR7+CD45RA+ naive T cells. The chain joins TRBV29-1 to TRBJ2-7; the D gene is possibly TRBD1 (5 bases). This sequence was found in a human donor in good health. Some libraries in this study had Jurkat cell RNA spiked in. The CDR3 coding sequence is TGCGGCGTCGCAGGGCTTGAAATCTACGAGCAGTACTTC. As protein: CGVAGLEIYEQYF.